This passage covers 32 T cell receptor beta chains from one sample sequenced in a study of T cells in Graves' hyperthyroidism and ophthalmopathy. What was amplified from RNA transcripts were TCR beta CDR3 regions. A first-round RT-PCR of the TCR CDR3 used the HTBI primer set. TCRdb ran MiXCR on the multiplex PCR reads and lists one entry per CDR3 protein. The sample yields about 280,000 distinct CDR3 sequences, approximately 26% seen once. The sample taken for sequencing was blood. The receptors shown here come from a man in his forties with Graves' hyperthyroidism that later progressed to Graves' ophthalmopathy.

Ten or more counts support this clonotype. This sequence joins TRBV6-5 and TRBJ2-7, with 7 bases fitting TRBD2. The CDR3 covers 14 residues. Germline V gene data show CDR1 as MNHEY and CDR2 as SVGAGI. Trimming cost V 2 bases and J 2 bases; bases outside gene matches: 3. As DNA, the CDR3 is TGTGCCAGCAGTTACCGACGGGAGGCCTACGAGCAGTACTTC. This codes for CASSYRREAYEQYF.

There are many counts of this clonotype. V usage is TRBV6-5 and J usage is TRBJ1-3; the D is unclear. This CDR3 region has 11 residues. Trimming pared 7 bases from V and 3 bases from J, leaving 4 bases between. Germline V gene lookup returns CDR1 MNHEY and CDR2 SVGAGI. The CDR3 bases are TGTGCCAGCACGGGTGGAAACACCATATATTTT. Encoded protein: CASTGGNTIYF.

V gene TRBV20-1 combines with J gene TRBJ1-1; D is undetermined. The CDR3 covers 9 residues. The V gene lost 1 base and the J gene lost 8 bases, with 2 bases spanning the gap. Germline CDR1 is DFQATT and CDR2 is SNEGSKA (reference sequence). Here the CDR3 reads CSARVEAFF. The CDR3 region has the DNA TGCAGTGCTAGAGTAGAAGCTTTCTTT.

At least ten counts were recorded for this clonotype. The V call is TRBV15, the J call TRBJ2-7; 11 bases agree with TRBD2. V trimming: 3 bases; J trimming: 2 bases; junction bases outside the gene matches: 3. The CDR3 is 15 amino acids. Germline loops: CDR1 LNHNV, CDR2 YYDKDF (reference sequence). The CDR3 nucleotides are TGTGCCACCAGCAGTGGGACTAGCGGTGCCTACGAGCAGTACTTC. Amino acid sequence: CATSSGTSGAYEQYF.

This clonotype was picked up a small number of times. The V and J genes are TRBV9 and TRBJ2-5; 9 bases are shared with TRBD2. The CDR3 covers 17 residues. V gave up 0 bases and J gave up 4 bases; unmatched junction bases: 10. Per germline, CDR1 SGDLS and CDR2 YYNGEE. The CDR3 protein is CASSVGASGTNPETQYF. Written as DNA, the CDR3 is TGTGCCAGCAGCGTAGGGGCTAGCGGGACTAATCCAGAGACCCAGTACTTC.

This clonotype was seen once. The chain links TRBV28 to TRBJ1-5; 8 bases line up with TRBD1. Germline V gene data show CDR1 as MDHEN and CDR2 as SYDVKM. V lost 2 bases, J lost 0 bases, and 6 bases stayed unmatched. There are 17 residues in the CDR3. The CDR3 coding sequence is TGTGCCAGCAGTTTAAGTCGGACAGGGATTAGCAATCAGCCCCAGCATTTT. It specifies CASSLSRTGISNQPQHF.

The chain couples TRBV27 to TRBJ2-5; D may match TRBD1 or TRBD2 (6 bases each). The length of the CDR3 is 15 residues. V lost 3 bases to trimming and J lost 5 bases, with 16 bases between them. Germline values: CDR1 MNHEY, CDR2 SMNVEV (reference sequence). This chain's CDR3 is CASSLRDNSGETQYF. The CDR3 nucleotides read TGTGCCAGCAGTTTGCGGGACAACTCAGGGGAGACCCAGTACTTC.

This clonotype was found many times. V usage is TRBV28 and J usage is TRBJ2-7, with TRBD2 matching 8 bases. Germline-derived CDR1 and CDR2 are MDHEN and SYDVKM. This CDR3 has 16 residues. V was clipped by 5 bases and J by 6 bases; unmatched bases: 15. The CDR3 region is CASSPHRTSFSPEQYF. The CDR3, as DNA: TGTGCCAGCAGTCCCCACCGGACTAGCTTTAGCCCCGAGCAGTACTTC.

This chain uses TRBV27 with TRBJ2-2, with 10 positions matching TRBD2. The germline gives CDR1 MNHEY, CDR2 SMNVEV (reference sequence). V dropped 4 bases and J dropped 5; count of bases not matched to a gene: 7. The CDR3 spans 16 residues. This CDR3 is CASSSLAGVGTGELFF. The CDR3, as DNA: TGTGCCAGCAGTTCGCTAGCGGGAGTTGGGACCGGGGAGCTGTTTTTT.

The CDR3 coding sequence is TGCGCCAGCAGCCAGATCCTGAGGGGGACTGAAGCTTTCTTT. It is translated as CASSQILRGTEAFF. This chain links TRBV4-3 with TRBJ1-1, with D possibly TRBD1 on 6 matching bases. Trimming took 3 bases from V and 5 from J, leaving 13 bases between them. The length of the CDR3 is 14 residues. Germline CDR1 is LGHNA and CDR2 is YSLEER.

The sample holds many counts of this clonotype. This chain uses TRBV24-1 with TRBJ2-5; D is unresolved. Trimming took off 4 bases at V and 3 bases at J, with 14 bases between the two ends. This CDR3 is 15 amino acids long. CDR1 is KGHDR and CDR2 is SFDVKD in the germline V gene. The chain's CDR3 is CATSDRREIEETQYF. In DNA, the CDR3 is TGTGCCACCAGTGACCGGAGAGAGATCGAAGAGACCCAGTACTTC.

The table lists this clonotype with many counts. The rearrangement uses TRBV10-2 and TRBJ1-1; D is perhaps TRBD1 (6 bases). V was shortened by 5 bases and J by 1 base, with 14 bases between the two germline ends. The length of the CDR3 is 15 residues. Per the germline V gene, CDR1 is WSHSY and CDR2 is SAAADI. CDR3 residues: CASSFPGQGNTEAFF. The CDR3 nucleotides are TGCGCCAGCAGTTTTCCGGGACAAGGGAACACTGAAGCTTTCTTT.

The table lists this clonotype with many counts. This chain connects TRBV10-3 to TRBJ1-3, with D possibly matching TRBD1 (6 bases). The ends were cut back, 0 bases at V and 0 bases at J, with 21 bases in the middle. Germline V gene sequence: CDR1 ENHRY, CDR2 SYGVKD. CDR3 length: 20 amino acids. The CDR3 protein is CAISESYDNDRSYSGNTIYF. The CDR3 DNA is TGTGCCATCAGTGAGTCGTATGATAACGACAGGTCCTACTCTGGAAACACCATATATTTT.

The table lists this clonotype with many counts. V and J are TRBV4-1 and TRBJ2-2, with TRBD2 matching 8 bases. V gave up 0 bases and J gave up 4 bases; unmatched junction bases: 4. The CDR3 extends over 16 amino acids. CDR1 and CDR2 from the germline V gene are MGHRA and YSYEKL. Written as DNA, the CDR3 is TGCGCCAGCAGCCAAGAGGCTGCGGGAGGCACCGGGGAGCTGTTTTTT. Encoded protein: CASSQEAAGGTGELFF.

The chain combines TRBV12-3 or TRBV12-4 with TRBJ2-2, with D tentatively TRBD1 (6 bases). The CDR3 is 14 residues long. Trimming left V 9 bases short and J 6 bases short, with 17 bases between. CDR3 DNA sequence: TGTGCCAGTCCCACGTCACAGGGTGCCGGGGAGCTGTTTTTT. It encodes CASPTSQGAGELFF.

This clonotype occurred many times. V usage is TRBV6-5 and J usage is TRBJ1-3; D remains unclear. The V gene lost 0 bases and the J gene lost 5 bases, with 11 bases spanning the gap. Germline CDR1 MNHEY, CDR2 SVGAGI. The CDR3 consists of 15 residues. The CDR3 region is CASSYSIGSRNTIYF. As DNA, the CDR3 is TGTGCCAGCAGTTACTCAATAGGGTCCAGAAACACCATATATTTT.

This clonotype was found many times. The chain recombines TRBV5-4 with TRBJ2-7, with D perhaps given as TRBD1 or TRBD2 (5 bases each). The V gene's germline CDR1 is SGHNT and CDR2 YYREEE (reference sequence). The CDR3 length is 14 residues. Trimming took 5 bases from V and 2 from J, leaving 14 bases between them. The DNA for the CDR3 is TGTGCCAGCAGACCTCGGGACGGAGCCTACGAGCAGTACTTC. Translation gives CASRPRDGAYEQYF. Complete variable domain (other parts from reference TRBV5-4 and TRBJ2-7): ETGVTQSPTHLIKTRGQQVTLRCSSQSGHNTVSWYQQALGQGPQFIFQYYREEENGRGNFPPRFSGLQFPNYSSELNVNALELDDSALYLCASRPRDGAYEQYFGPGTRLTVT.

CDR3 residues: CASSQGNGYGYTF. DNA of the CDR3: TGTGCCAGCAGCCAGGGGAATGGTTATGGCTACACCTTC. This chain joins TRBV14 and TRBJ1-2, with D unresolved. This CDR3 is 13 amino acids long. CDR1 is SGHDN, CDR2 FVKESK, per germline. Between the trimmed V and J ends, which lost 3 bases and 5 bases, there was a span of 10 bases.

V gene TRBV5-1 combines with J gene TRBJ1-2, with 9 bases fitting TRBD1. The CDR3 is made up of 16 amino acids. The V gene end was trimmed by 3 bases and the J gene end by 6 bases; junction bases not matched to a gene: 12. Germline V gives CDR1 SGHRS, CDR2 YFSETQ. The CDR3: CASSWTGTGLINGYTF. The CDR3, as DNA: TGCGCCAGCAGCTGGACCGGGACAGGGCTCATCAATGGCTACACCTTC.

In this sample, this clonotype turned up many times. This chain connects TRBV12-3 or TRBV12-4 to TRBJ1-5; possible D gene TRBD1, 6 bases. The V end was cut by 10 bases, the J end by 2 bases, with 15 bases between. This CDR3 spans 14 amino acids. CDR3: CATTQGARNQPQHF. The DNA for the CDR3 is TGTGCCACCACACAGGGTGCCCGCAATCAGCCCCAGCATTTT.

This clonotype was seen many times. The chain uses TRBV5-4 and TRBJ1-1; 9 bases agree with TRBD1. This CDR3 contains 13 residues. Per the germline V gene, CDR1 is SGHNT and CDR2 is YYREEE (reference sequence). V was pared by 4 bases and J by 13 bases, with 11 bases of the junction left unmatched. This chain's CDR3 is CASSAGPGTGLFF. CDR3 DNA sequence: TGTGCCAGCAGCGCAGGGCCCGGGACAGGGCTTTTCTTT.

In its sample, this clonotype was seen a few times. The genes are TRBV6-2 or TRBV6-3 and TRBJ2-7; TRBD2 aligns across 12 bases. Germline-derived CDR1 and CDR2 are MNHEY and SVGEGT. The CDR3 is 15 residues long. V lost 0 bases to trimming and J lost 4 bases; unmatched junction nucleotides: 1. The CDR3, as DNA: TGTGCCAGCAGTTACTCTCTAGCGGGAGGGTACGAGCAGTACTTC. Translated, it gives CASSYSLAGGYEQYF.

The table lists this clonotype with a count of one. The genes are TRBV4-1 and TRBJ2-7, with TRBD2 identical over 10 bases. With V trimmed by 4 bases and J by 1 base, 4 bases remained unmatched. The germline gives CDR1 MGHRA, CDR2 YSYEKL. CDR3 size: 15 residues. CDR3 in amino acids: CASSPLAGRSYEQYF. The CDR3 bases are TGCGCCAGCAGCCCACTAGCGGGAAGGTCCTACGAGCAGTACTTC.

In this sample, this clonotype turned up many times. The chain uses TRBV12-3 or TRBV12-4 and TRBJ2-2; 15 nucleotides align to TRBD2. Germline trimming cut 5 bases from V and 5 bases from J; bases unmatched to any gene: 6. The length of the CDR3 is 17 residues. The CDR3 loop reads CASSPGTSGRRTGELFF. Here the CDR3 DNA reads TGTGCCAGCAGTCCTGGGACTAGCGGGAGGAGGACCGGGGAGCTGTTTTTT.

This clonotype has just a few counts. The V gene is TRBV29-1, the J gene TRBJ1-1; D remains unclear. The germline gives CDR1 SQVTM, CDR2 ANQGSEA. CDR3 size: 12 residues. With 3 bases removed from V and 5 bases from J, the gap between germline ends came to 10 bases. CDR3 amino acids: CSVDEGGTEAFF. The DNA of the CDR3 is TGCAGCGTTGATGAGGGTGGTACTGAAGCTTTCTTT.

This clonotype was detected many times. V is TRBV5-1 and J is TRBJ1-1; D possibly corresponds to TRBD1 (6 bases). Trimming removed 5 bases from V and 0 bases from J, with 11 bases in between. Germline CDR1 reads SGHRS; CDR2 reads YFSETQ. The CDR3 spans 14 residues. CDR3 sequence: CASRDSFMNTEAFF. In DNA, the CDR3 is TGCGCCAGCAGGGACAGCTTCATGAACACTGAAGCTTTCTTT.

The table lists this clonotype with many counts. The V and J genes are TRBV3-1 and TRBJ2-7; 10 nucleotides agree with TRBD2. In germline, CDR1 is LGHDT, CDR2 YNNKEL (reference sequence). This CDR3 has 16 amino acids. V dropped 1 base and J dropped 8; count of bases not matched to a gene: 11. CDR3 loop: CASSQGTAGGSIKQYF. CDR3 sequence (DNA): TGTGCCAGCAGCCAAGGGACAGCGGGAGGGAGCATCAAGCAGTACTTC.

The chain joins TRBV3-1 to TRBJ1-1; D unclear. The CDR3 has 12 residues. V was shortened by 4 bases and J by 10 bases, with 13 bases between the two germline ends. Germline CDR1 LGHDT, CDR2 YNNKEL (reference sequence). This CDR3 reads CASSPGPSGAFF. In DNA, the CDR3 is TGTGCCAGCAGCCCAGGACCTTCTGGAGCTTTCTTT.

The sample holds many counts of this clonotype. The chain carries TRBV9 and TRBJ1-6, with D uncertain. There are 14 residues in the CDR3. V lost 3 bases, J lost 10 bases, and 14 bases lay in between. CDR1 SGDLS and CDR2 YYNGEE come from the germline V gene. CDR3 sequence: CASSEEGSDSPLHF. In DNA, the CDR3 is TGTGCCAGCAGCGAAGAGGGTTCGGACTCACCCCTCCACTTT. Full variable domain (outside the CDR3, taken from reference TRBV9 and TRBJ1-6): DSGVTQTPKHLITATGQRVTLRCSPRSGDLSVYWYQQSLDQGLQFLIQYYNGEERAKGNILERFSAQQFPDLHSELNLSSLELGDSALYFCASSEEGSDSPLHFGNGTRLTVT.

The chain recombines TRBV6-2 or TRBV6-3 with TRBJ2-2, with 7 bases that match TRBD2. The CDR3 covers 13 residues. V shed 6 bases and J 6 bases; nucleotides not matched to a gene: 4. CDR1 is MNHEY and CDR2 is SVGEGT in the germline V gene. CDR3 in DNA: TGTGCCAGCAGCCTACTAGCGCCCGGGGAGCTGTTTTTT. It encodes CASSLLAPGELFF.

Many counts were recorded for this clonotype. J is TRBJ2-7 and V is TRBV18; 7 nucleotides align to TRBD2. The junction had 4 bases not matched to a gene; V was cut back by 3 bases and J by 2 bases. CDR1 is KGHSH, CDR2 LQKENI, per germline. The CDR3 runs to 14 residues. CDR3 sequence reads: CASSPSSGPYEQYF. For the CDR3, the DNA is TGTGCCAGCTCACCCTCTAGCGGCCCCTACGAGCAGTACTTC. The variable domain in full, completed from reference TRBV18 and TRBJ2-7, reads NAGVMQNPRHLVRRRGQEARLRCSPMKGHSHVYWYRQLPEEGLKFMVYLQKENIIDESGMPKERFSAEFPKEGPSILRIQQVVRGDSAAYFCASSPSSGPYEQYFGPGTRLTVT.

This clonotype was recorded many times. The chain joins TRBV5-6 to TRBJ1-3; D gene ambiguous. The length of the CDR3 is 15 residues. Germline CDR1 and CDR2: SGHDT and YYEEEE. Trimming removed 1 base at V and 1 base at J, with 9 bases between. The CDR3 sequence: CASSLSIVSGNTIYF. In DNA, the CDR3 is TGTGCCAGCAGCTTGTCCATAGTGTCTGGAAACACCATATATTTT.